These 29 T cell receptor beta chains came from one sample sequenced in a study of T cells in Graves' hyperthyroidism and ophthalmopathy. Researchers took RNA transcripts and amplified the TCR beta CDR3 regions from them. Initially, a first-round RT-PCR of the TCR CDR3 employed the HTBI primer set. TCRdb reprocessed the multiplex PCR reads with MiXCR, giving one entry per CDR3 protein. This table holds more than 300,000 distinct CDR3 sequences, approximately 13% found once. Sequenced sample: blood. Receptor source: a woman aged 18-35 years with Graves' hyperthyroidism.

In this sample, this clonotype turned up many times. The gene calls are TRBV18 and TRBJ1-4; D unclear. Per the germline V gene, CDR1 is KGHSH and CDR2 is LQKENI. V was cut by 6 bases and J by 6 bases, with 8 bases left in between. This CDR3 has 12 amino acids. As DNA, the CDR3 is TGTGCCAGCTCGACAACGGATGAAAAACTGTTTTTT. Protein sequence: CASSTTDEKLFF.

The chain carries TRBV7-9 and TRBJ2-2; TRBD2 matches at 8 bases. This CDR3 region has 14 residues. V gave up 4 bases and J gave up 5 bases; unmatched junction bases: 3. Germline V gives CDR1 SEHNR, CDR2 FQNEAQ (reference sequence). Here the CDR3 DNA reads TGTGCCAGCAGCTCGCCGGGGGGGACCGGGGAGCTGTTTTTT. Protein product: CASSSPGGTGELFF.

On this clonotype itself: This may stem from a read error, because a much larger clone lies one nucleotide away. This chain's CDR3 is CASSFDLGGNTIYF. The CDR3 bases are TGTGCCAGCAGTTTTGATTTGGGAGGAAACACCATATATTTT. This chain links TRBV28 with TRBJ1-3; D not certain. Germline CDR1 is MDHEN and CDR2 is SYDVKM. The CDR3 spans 14 residues. V was clipped by 3 bases and J by 4 bases, with 10 bases between them.

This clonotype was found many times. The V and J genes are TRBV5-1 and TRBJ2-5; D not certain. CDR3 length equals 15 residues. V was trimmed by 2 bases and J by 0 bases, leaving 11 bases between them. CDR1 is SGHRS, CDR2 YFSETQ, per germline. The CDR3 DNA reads TGCGCCAGCAGCTTCTTCCCTGGGTACCAAGAGACCCAGTACTTC. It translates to CASSFFPGYQETQYF. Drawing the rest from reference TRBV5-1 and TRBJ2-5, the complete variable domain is KAGVTQTPRYLIKTRGQQVTLSCSPISGHRSVSWYQQTPGQGLQFLFEYFSETQRNKGNFPGRFSGRQFSNSRSEMNVSTLELGDSALYLCASSFFPGYQETQYFGPGTRLLVL.

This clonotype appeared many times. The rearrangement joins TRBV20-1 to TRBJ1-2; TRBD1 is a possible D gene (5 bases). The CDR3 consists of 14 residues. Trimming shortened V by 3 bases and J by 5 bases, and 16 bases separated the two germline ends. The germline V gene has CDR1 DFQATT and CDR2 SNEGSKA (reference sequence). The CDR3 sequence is CSAREGQGRYGYTF. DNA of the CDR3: TGCAGTGCTAGGGAGGGGCAGGGAAGGTATGGCTACACCTTC.

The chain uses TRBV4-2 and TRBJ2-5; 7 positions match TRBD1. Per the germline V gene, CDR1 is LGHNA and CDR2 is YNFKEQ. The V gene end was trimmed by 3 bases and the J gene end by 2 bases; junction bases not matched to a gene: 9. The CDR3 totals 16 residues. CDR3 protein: CASSHVPRDRQETQYF. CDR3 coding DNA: TGTGCCAGCAGCCATGTGCCCCGGGACAGACAAGAGACCCAGTACTTC.

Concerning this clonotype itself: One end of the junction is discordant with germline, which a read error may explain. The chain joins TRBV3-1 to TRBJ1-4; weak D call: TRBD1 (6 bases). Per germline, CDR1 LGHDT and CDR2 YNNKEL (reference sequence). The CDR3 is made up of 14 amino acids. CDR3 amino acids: CASSPRGANERLFF. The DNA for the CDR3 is TGTGCCAGCAGCCCCAGGGGTGCGAATGAAAGACTGTTTTTT.

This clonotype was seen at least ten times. The CDR3 region is CASWGGRATEAFF. DNA for the CDR3: TGTGCCAGCTGGGGAGGAAGAGCCACTGAAGCTTTCTTT. The rearrangement links TRBV5-5 to TRBJ1-1; D not certain. CDR1 SGHKS and CDR2 YYEKEE come from the germline V gene (reference sequence). The CDR3 length is 13 residues. V was shortened by 7 bases and J by 4 bases, with 14 bases between the two germline ends.

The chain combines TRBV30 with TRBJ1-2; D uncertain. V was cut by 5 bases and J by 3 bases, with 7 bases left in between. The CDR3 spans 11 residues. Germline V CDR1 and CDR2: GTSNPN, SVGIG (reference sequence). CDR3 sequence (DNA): TGTGCCTGGGGGTCCTACTATGGCTACACCTTC. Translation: CAWGSYYGYTF.

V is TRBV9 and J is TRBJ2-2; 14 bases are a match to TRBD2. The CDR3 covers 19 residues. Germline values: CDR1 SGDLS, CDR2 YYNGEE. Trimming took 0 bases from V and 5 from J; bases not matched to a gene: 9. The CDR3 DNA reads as TGTGCCAGCAGCGTAGAAGGGGGACTAGCGGGAGTTAGGACCGGGGAGCTGTTTTTT. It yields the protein CASSVEGGLAGVRTGELFF.

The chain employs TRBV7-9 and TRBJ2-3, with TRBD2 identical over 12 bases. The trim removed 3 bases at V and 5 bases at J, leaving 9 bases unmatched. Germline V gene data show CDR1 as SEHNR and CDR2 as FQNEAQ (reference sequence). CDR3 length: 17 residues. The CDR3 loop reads CASSFKVVLAGGDTQYF. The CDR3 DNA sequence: TGTGCCAGCAGCTTCAAGGTTGTACTAGCGGGAGGAGATACGCAGTATTTT.

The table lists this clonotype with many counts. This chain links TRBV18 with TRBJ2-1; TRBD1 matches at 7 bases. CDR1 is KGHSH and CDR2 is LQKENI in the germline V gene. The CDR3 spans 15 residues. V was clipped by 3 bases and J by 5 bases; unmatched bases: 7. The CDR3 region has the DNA TGTGCCAGCTCACCCCGTCAGGACAGGAACAATGAGCAGTTCTTC. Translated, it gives CASSPRQDRNNEQFF.

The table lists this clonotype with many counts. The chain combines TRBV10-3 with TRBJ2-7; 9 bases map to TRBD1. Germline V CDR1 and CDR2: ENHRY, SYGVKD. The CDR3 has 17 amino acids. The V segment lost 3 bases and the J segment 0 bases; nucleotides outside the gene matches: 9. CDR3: CAISDPRTGGASYEQYF. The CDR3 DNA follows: TGTGCCATCAGTGACCCGAGAACAGGGGGCGCCTCCTACGAGCAGTACTTC.

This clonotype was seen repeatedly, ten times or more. The CDR3 here is CATSGRIGRGHEDTQYF. The DNA for the CDR3 is TGTGCCACCAGTGGACGGATAGGCAGGGGCCATGAAGATACGCAGTATTTT. The chain combines TRBV24-1 with TRBJ2-3; D might be TRBD1 (6 bases). V dropped 5 bases and J dropped 5 bases, with 22 bases sitting between them. There are 17 residues in the CDR3. The germline CDR1 and CDR2 sequences are KGHDR and SFDVKD.

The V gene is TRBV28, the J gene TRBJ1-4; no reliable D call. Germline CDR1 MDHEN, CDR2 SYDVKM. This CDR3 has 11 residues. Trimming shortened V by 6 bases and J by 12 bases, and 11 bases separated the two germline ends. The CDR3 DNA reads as TGTGCCAGCAGGGAGACCCGCGAACTGTTTTTT. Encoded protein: CASRETRELFF.

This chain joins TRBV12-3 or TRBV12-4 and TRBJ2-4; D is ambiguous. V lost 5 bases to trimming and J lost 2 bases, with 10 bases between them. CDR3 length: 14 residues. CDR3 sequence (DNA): TGTGCCAGCAGTACCAGTGGGACCAAAAACATTCAGTACTTC. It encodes CASSTSGTKNIQYF.

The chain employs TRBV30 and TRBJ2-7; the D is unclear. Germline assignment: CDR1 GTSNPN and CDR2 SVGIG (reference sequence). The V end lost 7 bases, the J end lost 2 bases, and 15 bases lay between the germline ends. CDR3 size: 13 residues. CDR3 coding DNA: TGTGCCTCCACCCTGGGCCGAACCTACGAGCAGTACTTC. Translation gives CASTLGRTYEQYF. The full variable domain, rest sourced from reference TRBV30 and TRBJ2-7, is SQTIHQWPATLVQPVGSPLSLECTVEGTSNPNLYWYRQAAGRGLQLLFYSVGIGQISSEVPQNLSASRPQDRQFILSSKKLLLSDSGFYLCASTLGRTYEQYFGPGTRLTVT.

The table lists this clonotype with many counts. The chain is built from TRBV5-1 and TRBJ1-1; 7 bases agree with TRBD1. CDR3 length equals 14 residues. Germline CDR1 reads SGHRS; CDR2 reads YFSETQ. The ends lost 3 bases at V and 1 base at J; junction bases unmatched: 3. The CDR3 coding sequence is TGCGCCAGCAGCTGGAGGGACAGGAACACTGAAGCTTTCTTT. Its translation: CASSWRDRNTEAFF.

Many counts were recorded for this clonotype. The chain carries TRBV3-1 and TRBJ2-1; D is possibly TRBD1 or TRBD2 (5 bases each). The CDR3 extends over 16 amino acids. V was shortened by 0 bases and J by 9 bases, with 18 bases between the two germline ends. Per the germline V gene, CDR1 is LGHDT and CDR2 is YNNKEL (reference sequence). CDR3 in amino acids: CASSQERAGAGSEQFF. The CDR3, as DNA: TGTGCCAGCAGCCAAGAAAGAGCCGGGGCGGGTAGTGAGCAGTTCTTC.

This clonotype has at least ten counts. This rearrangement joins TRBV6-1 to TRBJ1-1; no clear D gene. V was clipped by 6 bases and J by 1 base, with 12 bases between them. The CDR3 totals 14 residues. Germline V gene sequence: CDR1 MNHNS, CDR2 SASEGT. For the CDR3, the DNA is TGTGCCAGCAGCAGGACCCGGGGGAACACTGAAGCTTTCTTT. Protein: CASSRTRGNTEAFF.

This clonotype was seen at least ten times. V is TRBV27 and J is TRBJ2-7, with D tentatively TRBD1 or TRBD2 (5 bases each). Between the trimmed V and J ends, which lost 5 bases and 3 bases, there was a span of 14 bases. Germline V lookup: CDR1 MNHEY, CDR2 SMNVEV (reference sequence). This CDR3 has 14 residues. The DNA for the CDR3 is TGTGCCAGCAGTGACAGTCCCCGGGGCTACGAGCAGTACTTC. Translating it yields CASSDSPRGYEQYF.

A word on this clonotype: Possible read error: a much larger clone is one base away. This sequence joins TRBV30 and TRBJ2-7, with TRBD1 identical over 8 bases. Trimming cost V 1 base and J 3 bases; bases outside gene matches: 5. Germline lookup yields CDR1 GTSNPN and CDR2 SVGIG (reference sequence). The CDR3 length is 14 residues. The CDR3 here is CAWSESDRGYEQYF. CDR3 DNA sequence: TGTGCCTGGAGTGAATCAGACAGGGGCTACGAGCAGTACTTC.

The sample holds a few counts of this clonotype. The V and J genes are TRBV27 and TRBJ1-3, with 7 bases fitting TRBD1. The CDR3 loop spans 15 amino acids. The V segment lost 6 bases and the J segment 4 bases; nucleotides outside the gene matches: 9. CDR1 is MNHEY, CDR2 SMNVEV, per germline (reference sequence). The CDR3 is CASSPGTEIGNTIYF. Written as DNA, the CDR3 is TGTGCCAGCAGCCCCGGGACAGAAATCGGAAACACCATATATTTT.

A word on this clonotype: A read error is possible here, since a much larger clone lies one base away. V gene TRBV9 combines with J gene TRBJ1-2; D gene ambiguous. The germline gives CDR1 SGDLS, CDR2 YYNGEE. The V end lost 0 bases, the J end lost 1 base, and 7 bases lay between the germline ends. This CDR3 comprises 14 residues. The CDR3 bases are TGTGCCAGCAGCGTAGCTGGAAATAACTATGGCTACACCTTC. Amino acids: CASSVAGNNYGYTF.

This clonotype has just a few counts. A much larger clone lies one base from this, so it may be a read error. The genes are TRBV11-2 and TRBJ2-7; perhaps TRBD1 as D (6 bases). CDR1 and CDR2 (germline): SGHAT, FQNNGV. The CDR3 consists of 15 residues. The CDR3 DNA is TGTGCCGGCAGCTCAACTCAGGGGAGAAAGGGCGAGCAGTACTTC. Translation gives CAGSSTQGRKGEQYF.

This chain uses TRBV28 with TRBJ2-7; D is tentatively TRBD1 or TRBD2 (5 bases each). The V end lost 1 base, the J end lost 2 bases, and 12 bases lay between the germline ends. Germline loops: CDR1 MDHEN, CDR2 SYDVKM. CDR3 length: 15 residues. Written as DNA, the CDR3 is TGTGCCAGCAGTTTATCGGGACCGACTCCCTACGAGCAGTACTTC. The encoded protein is CASSLSGPTPYEQYF.

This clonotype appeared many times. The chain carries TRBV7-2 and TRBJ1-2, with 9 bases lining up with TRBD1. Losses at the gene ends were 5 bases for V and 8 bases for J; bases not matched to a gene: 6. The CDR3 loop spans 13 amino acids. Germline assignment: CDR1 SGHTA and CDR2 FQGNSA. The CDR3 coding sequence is TGTGCCAGCAGCGCCCACAGGGGGCAGGGCTACACCTTC. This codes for CASSAHRGQGYTF.

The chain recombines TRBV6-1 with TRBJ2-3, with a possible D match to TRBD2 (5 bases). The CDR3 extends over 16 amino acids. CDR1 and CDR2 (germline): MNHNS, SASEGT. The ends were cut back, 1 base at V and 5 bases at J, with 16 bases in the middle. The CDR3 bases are TGTGCCAGCAGTGAAGGGTTCTGGAGGACCAAAGATACGCAGTATTTT. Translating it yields CASSEGFWRTKDTQYF.

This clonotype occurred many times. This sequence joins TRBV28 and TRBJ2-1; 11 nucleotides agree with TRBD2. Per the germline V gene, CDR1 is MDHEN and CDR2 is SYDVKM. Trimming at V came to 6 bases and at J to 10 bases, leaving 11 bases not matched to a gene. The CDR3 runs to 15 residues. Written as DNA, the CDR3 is TGTGCCAGCAGCCTTACTAGCGGGAGAACGGGAGAGCAGTTCTTC. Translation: CASSLTSGRTGEQFF.